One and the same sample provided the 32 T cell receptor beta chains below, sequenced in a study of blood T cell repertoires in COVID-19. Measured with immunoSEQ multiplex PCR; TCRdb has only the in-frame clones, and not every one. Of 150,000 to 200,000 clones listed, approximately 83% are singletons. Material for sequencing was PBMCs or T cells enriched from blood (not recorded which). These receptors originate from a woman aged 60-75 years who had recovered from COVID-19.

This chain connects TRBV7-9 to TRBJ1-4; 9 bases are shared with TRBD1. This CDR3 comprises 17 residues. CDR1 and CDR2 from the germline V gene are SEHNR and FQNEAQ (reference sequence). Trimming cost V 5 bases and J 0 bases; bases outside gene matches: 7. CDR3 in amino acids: CASSPGQGYTTNEKLFF. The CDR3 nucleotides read TGTGCCAGCAGCCCCGGACAGGGGTATACAACTAATGAAAAACTGTTTTTT.

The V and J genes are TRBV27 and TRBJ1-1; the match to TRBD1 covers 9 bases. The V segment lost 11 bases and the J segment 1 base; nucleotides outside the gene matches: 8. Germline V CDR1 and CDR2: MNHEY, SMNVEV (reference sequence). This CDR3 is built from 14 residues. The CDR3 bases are TGTGCCGGCTCACCGGGACAGGGGAACACTGAAGCTTTCTTT. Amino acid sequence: CAGSPGQGNTEAFF.

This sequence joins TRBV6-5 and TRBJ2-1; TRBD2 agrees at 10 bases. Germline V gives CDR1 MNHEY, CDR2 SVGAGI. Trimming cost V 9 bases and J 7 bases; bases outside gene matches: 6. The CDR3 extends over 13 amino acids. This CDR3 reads CASSLAGWNEQFF. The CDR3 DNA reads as TGTGCCAGTTCACTAGCGGGGTGGAATGAGCAGTTCTTC.

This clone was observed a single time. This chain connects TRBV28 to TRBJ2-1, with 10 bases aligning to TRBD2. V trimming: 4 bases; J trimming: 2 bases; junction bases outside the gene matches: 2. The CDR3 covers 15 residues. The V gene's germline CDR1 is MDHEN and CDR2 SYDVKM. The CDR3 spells CASSSSGRAYNEQFF. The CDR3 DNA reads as TGTGCCAGCAGTTCGAGCGGGAGGGCCTACAATGAGCAGTTCTTC.

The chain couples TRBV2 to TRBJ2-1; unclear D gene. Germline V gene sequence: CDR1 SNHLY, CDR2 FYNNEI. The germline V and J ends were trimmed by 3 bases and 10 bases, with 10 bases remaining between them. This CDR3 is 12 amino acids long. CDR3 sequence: CASSEFLGEQFF. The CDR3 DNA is TGTGCCAGCAGTGAGTTTTTGGGCGAGCAGTTCTTC.

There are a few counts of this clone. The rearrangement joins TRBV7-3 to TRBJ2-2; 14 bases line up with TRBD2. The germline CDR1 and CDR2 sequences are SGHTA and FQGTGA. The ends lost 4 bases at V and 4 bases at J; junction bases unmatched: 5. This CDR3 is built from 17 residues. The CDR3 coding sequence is TGTGCCAGCAGCTCGACTAGCGGGAGGGGCGGCACCGGGGAGCTGTTTTTT. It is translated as CASSSTSGRGGTGELFF.

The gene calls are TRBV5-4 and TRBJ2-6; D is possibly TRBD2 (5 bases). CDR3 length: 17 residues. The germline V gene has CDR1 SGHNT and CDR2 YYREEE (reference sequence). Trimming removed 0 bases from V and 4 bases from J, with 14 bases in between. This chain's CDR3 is CASSLVRELWGANVLTF. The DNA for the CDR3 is TGTGCCAGCAGCTTGGTTAGGGAGTTGTGGGGGGCCAACGTCCTGACTTTC.

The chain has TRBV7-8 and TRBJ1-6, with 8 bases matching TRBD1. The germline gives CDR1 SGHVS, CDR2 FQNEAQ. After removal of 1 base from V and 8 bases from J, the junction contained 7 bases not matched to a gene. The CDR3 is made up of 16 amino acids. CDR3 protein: CASSLGPNRGYSPLHF. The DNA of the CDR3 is TGTGCCAGCAGCTTAGGCCCTAACAGGGGGTATTCACCCCTCCACTTT.

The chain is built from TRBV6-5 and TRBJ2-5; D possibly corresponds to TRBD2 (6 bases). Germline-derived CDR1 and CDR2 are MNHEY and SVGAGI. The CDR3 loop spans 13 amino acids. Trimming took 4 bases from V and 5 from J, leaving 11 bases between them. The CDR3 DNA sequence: TGTGCCAGCAGTTTGTACCGGGGGGAGACCCAGTACTTC. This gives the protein CASSLYRGETQYF.

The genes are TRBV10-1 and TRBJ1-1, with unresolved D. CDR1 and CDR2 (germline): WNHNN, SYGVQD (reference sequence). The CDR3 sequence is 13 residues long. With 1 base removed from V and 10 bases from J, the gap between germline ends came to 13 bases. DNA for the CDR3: TGCGCCAGCAGTGAGTTCCGGCAGGCGTCAGCTTTCTTT. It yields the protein CASSEFRQASAFF.

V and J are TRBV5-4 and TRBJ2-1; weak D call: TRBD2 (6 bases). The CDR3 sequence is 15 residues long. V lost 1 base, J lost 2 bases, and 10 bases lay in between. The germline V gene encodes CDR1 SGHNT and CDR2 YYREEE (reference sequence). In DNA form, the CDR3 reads TGTGCCAGCAGCTTGTCTTCGGGGGCCTACAATGAGCAGTTCTTC. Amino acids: CASSLSSGAYNEQFF.

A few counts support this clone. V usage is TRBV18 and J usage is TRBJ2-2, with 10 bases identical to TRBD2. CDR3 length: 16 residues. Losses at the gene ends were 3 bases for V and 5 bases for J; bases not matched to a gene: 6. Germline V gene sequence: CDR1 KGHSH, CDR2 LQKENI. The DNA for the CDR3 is TGTGCCAGCTCACCGGGCCTAGCGGGAGTTACCGGGGAGCTGTTTTTT. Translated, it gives CASSPGLAGVTGELFF.

CDR3 sequence reads: CASSSLRWTDRHTIYF. DNA for the CDR3: TGTGCCAGCAGCTCCCTACGTTGGACTGATCGGCACACCATATATTTT. The V gene is TRBV7-2, the J gene TRBJ1-3; D not resolved. CDR3 size: 16 residues. The germline V and J ends were trimmed by 4 bases and 8 bases, with 21 bases remaining between them. Germline-derived CDR1 and CDR2 are SGHTA and FQGNSA.

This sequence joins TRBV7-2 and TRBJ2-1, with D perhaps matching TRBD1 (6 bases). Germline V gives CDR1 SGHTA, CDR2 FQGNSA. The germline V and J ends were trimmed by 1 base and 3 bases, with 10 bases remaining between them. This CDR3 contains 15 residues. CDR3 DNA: TGTGCCAGCAGCTTAGGGTGGGGGCTCTACAATGAGCAGTTCTTC. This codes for CASSLGWGLYNEQFF.

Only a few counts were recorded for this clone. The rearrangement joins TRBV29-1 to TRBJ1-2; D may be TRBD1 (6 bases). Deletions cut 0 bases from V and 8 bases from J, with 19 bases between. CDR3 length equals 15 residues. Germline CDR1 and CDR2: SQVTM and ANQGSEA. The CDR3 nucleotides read TGCAGCGTTGAAGATATAGGTTCGGCAGGGGACGGCTACACCTTC. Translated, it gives CSVEDIGSAGDGYTF. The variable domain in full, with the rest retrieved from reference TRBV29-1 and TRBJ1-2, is SAVISQKPSRDICQRGTSLTIQCQVDSQVTMMFWYRQQPGQSLTLIATANQGSEATYESGFVIDKFPISRPNLTFSTLTVSNMSPEDSSIYLCSVEDIGSAGDGYTFGSGTRLTVV.

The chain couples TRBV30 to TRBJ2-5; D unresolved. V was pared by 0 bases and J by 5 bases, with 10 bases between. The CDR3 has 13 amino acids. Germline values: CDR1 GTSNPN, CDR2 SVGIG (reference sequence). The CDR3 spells CAWSVRVRETQYF. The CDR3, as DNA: TGTGCCTGGAGTGTACGGGTTCGGGAGACCCAGTACTTC.

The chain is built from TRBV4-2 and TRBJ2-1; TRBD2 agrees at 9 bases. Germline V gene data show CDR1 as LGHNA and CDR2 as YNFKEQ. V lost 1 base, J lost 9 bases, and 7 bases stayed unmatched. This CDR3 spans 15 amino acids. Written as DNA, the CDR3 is TGTGCCAGCAGCCAAGTGTCTAGCGGGAAGGGTGAGCAGTTCTTC. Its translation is CASSQVSSGKGEQFF.

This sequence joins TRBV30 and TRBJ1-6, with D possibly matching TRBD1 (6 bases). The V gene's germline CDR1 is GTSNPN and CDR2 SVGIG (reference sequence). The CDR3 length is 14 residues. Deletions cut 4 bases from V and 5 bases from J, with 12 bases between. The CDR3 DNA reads TGTGCCTGGATTGAAACAGGGAATAATTCACCCCTCCACTTT. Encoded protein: CAWIETGNNSPLHF.

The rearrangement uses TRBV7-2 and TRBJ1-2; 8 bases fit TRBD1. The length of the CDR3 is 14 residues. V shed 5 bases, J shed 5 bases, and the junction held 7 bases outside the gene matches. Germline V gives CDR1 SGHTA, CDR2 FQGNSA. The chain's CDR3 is CASSPDRGIYGYTF. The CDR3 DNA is TGTGCCAGCAGCCCCGACAGGGGAATATATGGCTACACCTTC.

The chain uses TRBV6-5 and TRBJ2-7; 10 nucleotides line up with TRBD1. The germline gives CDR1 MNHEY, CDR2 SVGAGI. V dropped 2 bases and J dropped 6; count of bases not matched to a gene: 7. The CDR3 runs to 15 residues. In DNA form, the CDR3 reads TGTGCCAGCAGTTACCGGACAGGGGGTTCCGTCGAGCAGTACTTC. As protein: CASSYRTGGSVEQYF.

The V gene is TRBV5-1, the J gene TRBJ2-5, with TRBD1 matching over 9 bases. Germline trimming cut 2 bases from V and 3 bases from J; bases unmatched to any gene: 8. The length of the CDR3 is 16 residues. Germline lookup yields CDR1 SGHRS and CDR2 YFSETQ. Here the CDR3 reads CASSLTSGTGKETQYF. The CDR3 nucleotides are TGCGCCAGCAGCTTAACTTCCGGGACAGGGAAAGAGACCCAGTACTTC.

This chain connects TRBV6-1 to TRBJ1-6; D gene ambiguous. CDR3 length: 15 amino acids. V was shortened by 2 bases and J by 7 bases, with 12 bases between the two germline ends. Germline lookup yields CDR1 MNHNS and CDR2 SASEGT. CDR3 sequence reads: CASSEWAGRNSPLHF. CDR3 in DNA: TGTGCCAGCAGTGAATGGGCGGGCCGAAATTCACCCCTCCACTTT.

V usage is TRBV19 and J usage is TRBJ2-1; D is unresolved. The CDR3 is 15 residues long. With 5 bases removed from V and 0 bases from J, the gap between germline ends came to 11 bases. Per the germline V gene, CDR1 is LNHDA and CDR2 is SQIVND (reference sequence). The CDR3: CASSAVQSSYNEQFF. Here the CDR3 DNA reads TGTGCCAGTAGTGCGGTTCAGAGCTCCTACAATGAGCAGTTCTTC.

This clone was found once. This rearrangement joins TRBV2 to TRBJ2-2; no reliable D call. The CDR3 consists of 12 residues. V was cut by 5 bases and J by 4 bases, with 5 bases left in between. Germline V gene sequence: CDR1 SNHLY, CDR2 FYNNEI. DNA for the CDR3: TGTGCCAGCAGTACAAGCACCGGGGAGCTGTTTTTT. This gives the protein CASSTSTGELFF.

CDR3 bases: TGTGCCAGCAGTTCCCGGACAGAAATTAATTCACCCCTCCACTTT. This sequence encodes CASSSRTEINSPLHF. The chain couples TRBV28 to TRBJ1-6, with D perhaps TRBD1 (6 bases). The V end lost 4 bases, the J end lost 6 bases, and 13 bases lay between the germline ends. CDR1 and CDR2 from the germline V gene are MDHEN and SYDVKM. This CDR3 spans 15 amino acids. Looking up the rest from reference TRBV28 and TRBJ1-6 gives the full variable domain: DVKVTQSSRYLVKRTGEKVFLECVQDMDHENMFWYRQDPGLGLRLIYFSYDVKMKEKGDIPEGYSVSREKKERFSLILESASTNQTSMYLCASSSRTEINSPLHFGNGTRLTVT.

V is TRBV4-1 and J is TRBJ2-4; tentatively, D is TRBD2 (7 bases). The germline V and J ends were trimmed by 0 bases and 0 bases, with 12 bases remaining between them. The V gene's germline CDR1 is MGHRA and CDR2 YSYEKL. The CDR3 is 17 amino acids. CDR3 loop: CASSQDGGGLAKNIQYF. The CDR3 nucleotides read TGCGCCAGCAGCCAAGATGGGGGGGGCCTAGCCAAAAACATTCAGTACTTC.

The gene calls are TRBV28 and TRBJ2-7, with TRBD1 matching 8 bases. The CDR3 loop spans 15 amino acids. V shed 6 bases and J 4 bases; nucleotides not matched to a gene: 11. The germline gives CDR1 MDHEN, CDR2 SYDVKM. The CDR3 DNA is TGTGCCAGCAGCCGCCCAGGGGGCGGATCGTACGAGCAGTACTTC. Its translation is CASSRPGGGSYEQYF.

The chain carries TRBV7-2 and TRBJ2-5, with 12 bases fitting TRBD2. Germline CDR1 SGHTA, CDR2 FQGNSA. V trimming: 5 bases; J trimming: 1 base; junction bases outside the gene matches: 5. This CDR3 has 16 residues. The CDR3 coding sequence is TGTGCCAGCAGCCGGACTAGCGGGACCCTCCAAGAGACCCAGTACTTC. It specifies CASSRTSGTLQETQYF.

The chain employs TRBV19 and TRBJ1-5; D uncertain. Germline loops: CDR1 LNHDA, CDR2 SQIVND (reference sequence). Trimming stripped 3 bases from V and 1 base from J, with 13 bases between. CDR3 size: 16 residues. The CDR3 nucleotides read TGTGCCAGTAGTATCCTTGGGCCGGGAAGCAATCAGCCCCAGCATTTT. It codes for CASSILGPGSNQPQHF.

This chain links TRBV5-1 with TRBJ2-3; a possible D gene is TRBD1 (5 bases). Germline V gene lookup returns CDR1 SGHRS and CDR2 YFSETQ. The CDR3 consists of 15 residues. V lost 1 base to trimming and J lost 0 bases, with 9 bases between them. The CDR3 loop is CASSLSAGSTDTQYF. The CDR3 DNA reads TGCGCCAGCAGCTTGTCTGCAGGGAGCACAGATACGCAGTATTTT.

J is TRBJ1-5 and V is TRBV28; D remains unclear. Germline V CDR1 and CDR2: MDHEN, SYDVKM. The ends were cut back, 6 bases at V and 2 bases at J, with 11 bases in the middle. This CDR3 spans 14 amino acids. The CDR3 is CASSESSGNQPQHF. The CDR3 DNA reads TGTGCCAGCAGCGAGTCGTCTGGCAATCAGCCCCAGCATTTT.

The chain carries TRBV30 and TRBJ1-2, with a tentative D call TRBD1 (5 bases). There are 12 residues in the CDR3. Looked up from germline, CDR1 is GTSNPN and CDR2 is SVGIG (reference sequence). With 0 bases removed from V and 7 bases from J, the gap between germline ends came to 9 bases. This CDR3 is CAWSVPGVGYTF. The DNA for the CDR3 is TGTGCCTGGAGTGTACCGGGGGTTGGCTACACCTTC.